This TCR beta chain was sequenced for a study of cytomegalovirus exposure and HLA in healthy donors. Study overall: The roughly 130 validation repertoires used the same platform as the approximately 700 first-cohort repertoires (as reported by a later analysis).

A note on this clone: Its target is unknown.

Points from the study as a whole: Per published reports, the classifier diagnosed cytomegalovirus status with high specificity and sensitivity. Within the approximately 110 validation repertoires, first-cohort TCR clusters tended to co-occur, according to a later analysis.

The donors were members of the validation cohort comprising over a hundred subjects, separate from the approximately 630-subject first cohort. Only in-frame clones appear in the TCRdb table, and some are missing; sequencing was by immunoSEQ multiplex PCR. The sample has about 86,000 clones, 85% to 95% seen once; the top ten hold about 0.61%. The TCR originated in a man younger than 35 in good health and CMV-seronegative. Sequenced input: PBMCs.

The DNA of the CDR3 is TGTGCCATCAGGGCAGGACTAGCGGGAGGGAAGGAGACCCAGTACTTC. Translation gives CAIRAGLAGGKETQYF. The V gene is TRBV10-3, the J gene TRBJ2-5; 15 positions agree with TRBD2. The CDR3 has 16 amino acids. Germline lookup yields CDR1 ENHRY and CDR2 SYGVKD. The J segment lost 5 bases and the V segment lost 6 bases, leaving 7 bases of the junction unmatched.